This TCR beta chain was sequenced for a study of multiple sclerosis patients with progressive multifocal leukoencephalopathy. General study findings and limits: Lower normalized Shannon entropy suggested reduced TRB diversity in most PML patients. It is unclear whether the findings reflect JC virus infection or general immunocompromise.

Sequencing used immunoSEQ multiplex PCR; TCRdb keeps in-frame clones, though not all of them. The sample records around 30,000 clones, approximately 90% being singletons. With respect to this clone: No antigen is known for it.

This sample's time point: before natalizumab initiation. Germline loops: CDR1 MNHEY, CDR2 SVGAGI. V lost 0 bases to trimming and J lost 8 bases, with 13 bases between them. CDR3 length: 14 residues. This sequence originates from a human donor with multiple sclerosis. This chain uses TRBV6-5 with TRBJ1-2; D gene ambiguous. Sequenced: PBMCs. CDR3 bases: TGTGCCAGCAGTTACTCGACGGCAGGCATCGGCTACACCTTC. Its protein product is CASSYSTAGIGYTF.